This entry lists 21 T cell receptor beta chains sequenced from one sample in a study of blood T cells in healthy people across ages. Primed by a sample-barcoded 5' primer and a J-beta primer mix, a second PCR proceeded for roughly 7 to 11 cycles. Each CDR3 protein gets one entry after TCRdb re-called the 5' RACE reads with MiXCR. Here the sample spans about 1,600,000 distinct CDR3 sequences, around 39% being singletons. Sample: blood. The receptors stem from a young woman in good health.

A few counts support this clonotype. The chain combines TRBV20-1 with TRBJ2-1, with TRBD2 matching over 7 bases. V lost 1 base and J lost 3; bases outside the gene matches: 9. The CDR3 covers 16 residues. Germline CDR1 DFQATT, CDR2 SNEGSKA (reference sequence). The CDR3 reads CSARASGGGFYNEQFF. The CDR3 nucleotides read TGCAGTGCTAGAGCTTCGGGAGGTGGGTTCTACAATGAGCAGTTCTTC.

This chain links TRBV5-1 with TRBJ1-1; a weak D match, TRBD1 (5 bases). The CDR3 has 15 amino acids. V was trimmed by 4 bases and J by 0 bases, leaving 13 bases between them. Germline-derived CDR1 and CDR2 are SGHRS and YFSETQ. CDR3: CASSPMGGVNTEAFF. CDR3 nucleotide sequence: TGCGCCAGCAGCCCGATGGGGGGTGTGAACACTGAAGCTTTCTTT.

The chain links TRBV29-1 to TRBJ1-4, with 9 bases identical to TRBD1. V lost 6 bases to trimming and J lost 8 bases; unmatched junction nucleotides: 4. This CDR3 has 12 amino acids. Germline V CDR1 and CDR2: SQVTM, ANQGSEA. Written as DNA, the CDR3 is TGCAGCGTACAGGGGGCGGAGGAAAAACTGTTTTTT. Its protein is CSVQGAEEKLFF. Using reference TRBV29-1 and TRBJ1-4 for the parts outside the CDR3, the full variable domain is SAVISQKPSRDICQRGTSLTIQCQVDSQVTMMFWYRQQPGQSLTLIATANQGSEATYESGFVIDKFPISRPNLTFSTLTVSNMSPEDSSIYLCSVQGAEEKLFFGSGTQLSVL.

For this clonotype: A read error may account for a junction end that differs from germline. The chain couples TRBV3-1 to TRBJ2-5; 10 bases are shared with TRBD2. The J call may be in error: the DNA end matches TRBJ2-7 better. The CDR3 is made up of 14 amino acids. CDR1 LGHDT and CDR2 YNNKEL come from the germline V gene (reference sequence). The CDR3 DNA reads as TGTGTCAGCAGCCATACTAGCGGGAACTACGAGCAGTACTTC. This sequence encodes CVSSHTSGNYEQYF.

This chain connects TRBV18 to TRBJ1-5; 9 nucleotides line up with TRBD1. The V and J ends lost 6 bases and 6 bases, in that order; junction bases with no gene match: 9. Germline V gene lookup returns CDR1 KGHSH and CDR2 LQKENI. This CDR3 contains 15 residues. In nucleotides, the CDR3 is TGTGCCAGCTCCCAAGAAACAGGGGGCTTTCAGCCCCAGCATTTT. Its protein product is CASSQETGGFQPQHF. Full variable domain (remainder filled in from reference TRBV18 and TRBJ1-5): NAGVMQNPRHLVRRRGQEARLRCSPMKGHSHVYWYRQLPEEGLKFMVYLQKENIIDESGMPKERFSAEFPKEGPSILRIQQVVRGDSAAYFCASSQETGGFQPQHFGDGTRLSIL.

The rearrangement uses TRBV5-1 and TRBJ2-3; TRBD1 agrees at 7 bases. There are 16 residues in the CDR3. Losses at the gene ends were 2 bases for V and 0 bases for J; bases not matched to a gene: 6. The germline V gene encodes CDR1 SGHRS and CDR2 YFSETQ. CDR3 nucleotide sequence: TGCGCCAGCAGCTTCTCGACAGGGCGAAGCACAGATACGCAGTATTTT. Amino acids: CASSFSTGRSTDTQYF. The entire variable domain, with the rest obtained from reference TRBV5-1 and TRBJ2-3, is as follows: KAGVTQTPRYLIKTRGQQVTLSCSPISGHRSVSWYQQTPGQGLQFLFEYFSETQRNKGNFPGRFSGRQFSNSRSEMNVSTLELGDSALYLCASSFSTGRSTDTQYFGPGTRLTVL.

The table lists this clonotype with a few counts. V gene TRBV27 combines with J gene TRBJ1-6; D is perhaps TRBD1 (5 bases). Trimming left V 6 bases short and J 7 bases short, with 19 bases between. Germline CDR1 is MNHEY and CDR2 is SMNVEV (reference sequence). This CDR3 contains 16 residues. The CDR3 is CASSNPDREENSPLHF. Written as DNA, the CDR3 is TGTGCCAGCAGCAATCCTGACAGAGAAGAAAATTCACCCCTCCACTTT.

The table lists this clonotype with many counts. This chain links TRBV3-1 with TRBJ2-5, with D hard to call. The CDR3 spans 12 residues. Germline values: CDR1 LGHDT, CDR2 YNNKEL (reference sequence). With 4 bases removed from V and 4 bases from J, the gap between germline ends came to 7 bases. DNA of the CDR3: TGTGCCAGCAGCCGGGATCGAGAGACCCAGTACTTC. Its protein product is CASSRDRETQYF.

The chain joins TRBV3-1 to TRBJ2-7, with 8 bases lining up with TRBD2. Germline trimming cut 4 bases from V and 3 bases from J; bases unmatched to any gene: 11. The CDR3 sequence is 16 residues long. CDR1 is LGHDT and CDR2 is YNNKEL in the germline V gene (reference sequence). The CDR3 spells CASSLGRSGADYEQYF. CDR3 bases: TGTGCCAGCAGCCTGGGGCGTAGCGGGGCCGACTACGAGCAGTACTTC.

This rearrangement joins TRBV7-9 to TRBJ2-1; the D gene is possibly TRBD1 (6 bases). CDR1 is SEHNR, CDR2 FQNEAQ, per germline (reference sequence). V lost 4 bases to trimming and J lost 8 bases, with 9 bases between them. The CDR3 consists of 12 residues. In nucleotides, the CDR3 is TGTGCCAGCAGCTCACAGGGCCATGAGCAGTTCTTC. Translated, it gives CASSSQGHEQFF.

The gene calls are TRBV29-1 and TRBJ2-3; the D gene could be TRBD1 or TRBD2 (5 bases each). There are 15 residues in the CDR3. V was clipped by 4 bases and J by 6 bases, with 20 bases between them. The V gene's germline CDR1 is SQVTM and CDR2 ANQGSEA. CDR3 loop: CSVASGRTLLDTQYF. CDR3 bases: TGCAGCGTTGCCTCGGGACGGACATTGTTGGATACGCAGTATTTT.

The J gene is TRBJ2-5, the V gene TRBV5-6; 10 bases line up with TRBD2. The V and J ends lost 2 bases and 4 bases, in that order; junction bases with no gene match: 11. There are 17 residues in the CDR3. Germline-derived CDR1 and CDR2 are SGHDT and YYEEEE. CDR3 sequence reads: CASSFVLAGERAETQYF. Here the CDR3 DNA reads TGTGCCAGCAGCTTTGTCCTAGCGGGAGAGCGGGCAGAGACCCAGTACTTC.

There are a few counts of this clonotype. The chain is built from TRBV3-1 and TRBJ2-7, with D perhaps given as TRBD1 or TRBD2 (5 bases each). Trimming pared 2 bases from V and 10 bases from J, leaving 18 bases between. The CDR3 has 14 amino acids. The V gene's germline CDR1 is LGHDT and CDR2 YNNKEL (reference sequence). The CDR3 DNA reads TGTGCCAGCAGCCAAACCACAGGTGCTCGGGACCAGTACTTC. Protein: CASSQTTGARDQYF.

J is TRBJ2-7 and V is TRBV20-1, with 8 bases identical to TRBD1. CDR3 length: 14 amino acids. The ends lost 0 bases at V and 8 bases at J; junction bases unmatched: 9. Germline CDR1 and CDR2: DFQATT and SNEGSKA (reference sequence). CDR3 nucleotides: TGCAGTGCTAGAGAAGAGCAGGGGGCGGGAAAGCAGTACTTC. Residues: CSAREEQGAGKQYF.

The V call is TRBV28, the J call TRBJ2-4; the D call may be TRBD1 or TRBD2 (5 bases each). V was cut by 4 bases and J by 13 bases, with 23 bases left in between. This CDR3 contains 15 residues. The germline V gene has CDR1 MDHEN and CDR2 SYDVKM. The DNA for the CDR3 is TGTGCCAGCAGTTCCCCAGACTCCCGAGGGGATGAGCAGTACTTC. It specifies CASSSPDSRGDEQYF.

This clonotype appeared a single time. Compared with germline, one end of the junction differs, possibly owing to a read error. The genes are TRBV20-1 and TRBJ2-1, with TRBD2 matching over 12 bases. The V gene's germline CDR1 is DFQATT and CDR2 SNEGSKA (reference sequence). This CDR3 region has 16 residues. As DNA, the CDR3 is TGCAGTGCTAGACCGACTAGCGGGAGACCCTACAATGAGCGGTTCTTC. Amino acids: CSARPTSGRPYNERFF.

This clonotype was observed a few times. The rearrangement links TRBV20-1 to TRBJ1-5; D is unclear. V was trimmed by 0 bases and J by 3 bases, leaving 15 bases between them. Germline assignment: CDR1 DFQATT and CDR2 SNEGSKA (reference sequence). This CDR3 contains 16 residues. The CDR3 coding sequence is TGCAGTGCTAGAGACTCTTCGTGGAGATCCAATCAGCCCCAGCATTTT. Amino acids: CSARDSSWRSNQPQHF.

A few counts support this clonotype. The CDR3 protein is CASSLGASGVSYNEQFF. The CDR3 DNA is TGTGCCAGCAGCCTGGGGGCTAGCGGGGTGTCCTACAATGAGCAGTTCTTC. This chain links TRBV28 with TRBJ2-1, with 9 bases aligning to TRBD2. Germline lookup yields CDR1 MDHEN and CDR2 SYDVKM. Germline trimming cut 6 bases from V and 1 base from J; bases unmatched to any gene: 10. The CDR3 sequence is 17 residues long.

The V and J genes are TRBV9 and TRBJ2-5; 9 bases match TRBD1. The length of the CDR3 is 14 residues. The germline V gene has CDR1 SGDLS and CDR2 YYNGEE. V shed 3 bases, J shed 11 bases, and the junction held 11 bases outside the gene matches. CDR3 protein: CASSEWDRAHEQYF. DNA of the CDR3: TGTGCCAGCAGCGAATGGGACAGGGCACATGAGCAGTACTTC. Variable domain in full (rest from reference TRBV9 and TRBJ2-5): DSGVTQTPKHLITATGQRVTLRCSPRSGDLSVYWYQQSLDQGLQFLIQYYNGEERAKGNILERFSAQQFPDLHSELNLSSLELGDSALYFCASSEWDRAHEQYFGPGTRLLVL.

Turning to this clonotype: Mismatch with germline at one junction end may stem from a read error. The gene calls are TRBV12-3 or TRBV12-4 and TRBJ1-6; D remains unclear. The CDR3 consists of 16 residues. The CDR3 DNA is TGTGCCAGCAGTTTAAGTAGTCCGGGAGTGGGTTCACCCCCCCACTTT. This codes for CASSLSSPGVGSPPHF.

V usage is TRBV29-1 and J usage is TRBJ2-5; the D gene is possibly TRBD1 (6 bases). Germline V CDR1 and CDR2: SQVTM, ANQGSEA. This CDR3 region has 12 residues. Between the trimmed V and J ends, which lost 7 bases and 0 bases, there was a span of 9 bases. For the CDR3, the DNA is TGCAGCGGGGCAGGGGACCAAGAGACCCAGTACTTC. This codes for CSGAGDQETQYF.